This TCR beta chain was documented in a study of cytomegalovirus exposure and HLA in healthy donors. Study in general: Of all 370 or so donors who were genotyped, roughly 81% belonged to the Caucasian-associated ancestry cluster. Overall study findings and caveats: Most TCR sequences were uncommon, yet certain public TCRs appeared in many donors.

The CDR3 has 14 amino acids. V was clipped by 5 bases and J by 2 bases; unmatched bases: 6. From germline, CDR1 is LNHDA and CDR2 SQIVND (reference sequence). The PCR employed 60 Vbeta primers together with 13 Jbeta primers. Assay: immunoSEQ multiplex PCR; the TCRdb copy retains only in-frame clones and omits some. This repertoire shows more than 150,000 clones, around 77% found once; its top ten account for 1%. A note on this clone: What it recognizes is unknown.

This clonotype was sampled from a woman in her 50s in good health and CMV-seropositive. The sequencing input was PBMCs. The chain links TRBV19 to TRBJ2-7; 7 nucleotides match TRBD2. CDR3 amino acids: CASSHAREPYEQYF. CDR3 bases: TGTGCCAGTAGTCATGCGCGGGAGCCCTACGAGCAGTACTTC.